These T cell receptor beta chains were read from a single sample in a study of T-cell reconstitution after alpha-beta-depleted transplantation in children. Using its own MiXCR run on the PCR reads, TCRdb lists one record per CDR3 protein. The sample records about 900,000 distinct CDR3 sequences, roughly 29% being singletons. Sequencing used PBMCs, mostly from graft donor cells, obtained 360 days after TCRalphabeta/CD19-depleted stem cell transplant. All receptors derive from a boy younger than two who had a stem cell transplant for SCID, so the T cells may come from the graft donor. CDR3s include the opening cysteine and the closing phenylalanine or tryptophan. D genes are given only for firm matches. Size tells how often a clone was seen (once, few, many) or the class of an expanded clone, and some rows leave it out.

V	J	length	D	size	CDR3	DNA
TRBV29-1	TRBJ2-7	13	NA	NA	CSVSWDTTYEQYF	TGCAGCGTGTCCTGGGACACGACCTACGAGCAGTACTTC
TRBV12-3/TRBV12-4	TRBJ2-1	13	TRBD1	few	CASKRQGGNEQFF	TGTGCCAGCAAGCGACAGGGGGGGAATGAGCAGTTCTTC
TRBV2	TRBJ2-3	16	TRBD2	NA	CASGGGRAGPTDTQYF	TGTGCCAGCGGGGGGGGAAGAGCGGGGCCCACAGATACGCAGTATTTT
TRBV7-3	TRBJ2-2	17	NA	NA	CASSLRGDIRMGGELFF	TGTGCCAGCAGTCTAAGGGGAGACATCCGAATGGGCGGGGAGCTGTTTTTT
TRBV28	TRBJ2-2	15	TRBD1	few	CASSFGTGEAGELFF	TGTGCCAGCAGTTTCGGGACAGGGGAGGCCGGGGAGCTGTTTTTT
TRBV20-1	TRBJ1-1	14	NA	few	CSAREEFMNTEAFF	TGCAGTGCTAGAGAGGAATTCATGAACACTGAAGCTTTCTTT
TRBV18	TRBJ2-3	15	TRBD1	NA	CASSGQAIETDTQYF	TGTGCCAGCTCAGGACAGGCGATTGAGACAGATACGCAGTATTTT
TRBV20-1	TRBJ2-7	13	TRBD1	NA	CSTTIQGAGEQYF	TGCAGTACCACAATTCAGGGGGCGGGGGAGCAGTACTTC
TRBV21-1	TRBJ2-3	13	NA	NA	CASTTEATDTQYF	TGTGCCAGTACTACAGAAGCTACAGATACGCAGTATTTT
TRBV3-1	TRBJ2-5	18	TRBD2	NA	CASCQESSGGVRLETQYF	TGTGCCTCCTGCCAAGAGTCTAGCGGGGGGGTCCGGTTGGAGACCCAGTACTTC
TRBV5-8	TRBJ2-7	16	TRBD1	NA	CASSRGPGQGSYEQYF	TGTGCCAGCAGCCGCGGGCCGGGACAGGGGTCCTACGAGCAGTACTTC
TRBV5-6	TRBJ2-2	12	NA	few	CATSIRAGELFF	TGTGCCACCTCGATTAGGGCCGGGGAGCTGTTTTTT
TRBV20-1	TRBJ1-1	13	NA	NA	CSAAGRGNTEAFF	TGCAGTGCTGCTGGTCGGGGGAACACTGAAGCTTTCTTT
TRBV18	TRBJ2-3	14	NA	NA	CASSPPVPGDTQYF	TGTGCCAGCTCACCTCCAGTCCCCGGAGATACGCAGTATTTT
TRBV24-1	TRBJ1-4	12	NA	NA	CATPPMGEKLFF	TGTGCCACGCCCCCCATGGGGGAAAAACTGTTTTTT
TRBV5-1	TRBJ2-3	14	TRBD2	NA	CASQRDLNTDTQYF	TGCGCCAGCCAGCGGGACCTCAACACAGATACGCAGTATTTT
TRBV7-2	TRBJ2-1	14	NA	NA	CASSLGEIGNEQFF	TGTGCCAGCAGCTTAGGGGAGATCGGCAATGAGCAGTTCTTC
TRBV2	TRBJ2-1	17	TRBD2	NA	CASSILAGGPGDNEQFF	TGTGCCAGCAGTATACTAGCGGGGGGGCCGGGGGACAATGAGCAGTTCTTC
TRBV6-5	TRBJ2-1	14	NA	NA	CASSYVSGYNEQFF	TGTGCCAGCAGTTACGTGTCAGGGTACAATGAGCAGTTCTTC
TRBV13	TRBJ2-5	15	TRBD1	NA	CASSFTGVPGETQYF	TGTGCCAGCAGCTTCACAGGGGTTCCAGGGGAGACCCAGTACTTC
TRBV20-1	TRBJ1-5	14	TRBD1	NA	CSAPKAQGDQPQHF	TGCAGTGCACCGAAGGCCCAGGGGGATCAGCCCCAGCATTTT
TRBV12-3/TRBV12-4	TRBJ1-1	14	NA	NA	CASSPTAGTTEAFF	TGTGCCAGCAGTCCCACGGCAGGGACCACTGAAGCTTTCTTT
TRBV5-1	TRBJ2-3	15	TRBD2	NA	CASSWGLAFTDTQYF	TGCGCCAGCAGCTGGGGACTAGCGTTTACAGATACGCAGTATTTT
TRBV10-3	TRBJ2-2	14	NA	NA	CASRQDRTTGELFF	TGTGCCTCAAGGCAGGACAGAACTACCGGGGAGCTGTTTTTT
TRBV5-1	TRBJ2-2	14	NA	many	CASSLTGNTGELFF	TGTGCCAGCAGCTTAACAGGGAACACCGGGGAGCTGTTTTTT
TRBV20-1	TRBJ2-2	15	TRBD2	NA	CSARELAGDTGELFF	TGCAGTGCTAGAGAACTAGCGGGGGACACCGGGGAGCTGTTTTTT
TRBV24-1	TRBJ2-2	13	NA	few	CATREGSAGELFF	TGTGCCACCAGGGAGGGGTCTGCCGGGGAGCTGTTTTTT
TRBV5-1	TRBJ2-2	14	NA	few	CASRKGDDTGELFF	TGCGCCAGCAGGAAGGGAGACGACACCGGGGAGCTGTTTTTT
TRBV12-3/TRBV12-4	TRBJ2-3	17	NA	few	CASSLRPLGGGTDTQYF	TGTGCCAGCAGTTTACGGCCCCTGGGGGGAGGCACAGATACGCAGTATTTT
TRBV4-1	TRBJ2-5	13	NA	few	CASSQWPRETQYF	TGCGCCAGCAGCCAGTGGCCTAGGGAGACCCAGTACTTC
TRBV5-1	TRBJ2-2	15	TRBD1	many	CASRPGTANTGELFF	TGCGCCAGCAGGCCCGGGACAGCGAACACCGGGGAGCTGTTTTTT
TRBV5-1	TRBJ2-5	13	NA	many	CASSLGPAETQYF	TGCGCCAGCAGCTTAGGCCCAGCGGAGACCCAGTACTTC
TRBV28	TRBJ2-7	14	NA	NA	CASSLVGDPYEQYF	TGTGCCAGCAGTTTGGTTGGGGACCCCTACGAGCAGTACTTC
TRBV20-1	TRBJ1-3	15	NA	few	CSARGEGLSGNTIYF	TGCAGTGCTAGAGGTGAAGGACTCTCTGGAAACACCATATATTTT
TRBV5-1	TRBJ2-3	17	NA	few	CASSFDRTVLATDTQYF	TGCGCCAGCAGCTTCGACCGGACAGTCCTCGCCACAGATACGCAGTATTTT
TRBV20-1	TRBJ2-5	12	NA	few	CSARKGLETQYF	TGCAGTGCTAGGAAAGGCCTGGAGACCCAGTACTTC
TRBV7-2	TRBJ2-2	15	NA	NA	CASRFGTENTGELFF	TGTGCCAGCAGGTTCGGGACGGAGAACACCGGGGAGCTGTTTTTT
TRBV4-3	TRBJ2-7	13	NA	NA	CASSQVRNHEQYF	TGCGCCAGCAGCCAAGTCAGGAACCACGAGCAGTACTTC
TRBV7-9	TRBJ2-3	15	NA	few	CASSLSEGIADTQYF	TGTGCCAGCAGCTTAAGTGAGGGAATCGCAGATACGCAGTATTTT
TRBV20-1	TRBJ2-1	15	TRBD1	NA	CSASLLTGQGYEQFF	TGCAGTGCTAGCCTACTGACGGGACAGGGTTATGAGCAGTTCTTC